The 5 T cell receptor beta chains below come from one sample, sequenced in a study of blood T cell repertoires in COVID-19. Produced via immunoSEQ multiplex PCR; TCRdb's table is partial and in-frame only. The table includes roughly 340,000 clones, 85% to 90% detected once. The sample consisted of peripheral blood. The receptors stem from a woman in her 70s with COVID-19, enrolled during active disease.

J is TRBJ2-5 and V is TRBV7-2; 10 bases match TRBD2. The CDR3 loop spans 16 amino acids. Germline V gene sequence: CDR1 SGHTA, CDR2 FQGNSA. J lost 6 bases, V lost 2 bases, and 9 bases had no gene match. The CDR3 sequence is CASSLLGAGGPQTQYF. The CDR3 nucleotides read TGTGCCAGCAGCTTACTGGGAGCGGGGGGGCCCCAGACCCAGTACTTC. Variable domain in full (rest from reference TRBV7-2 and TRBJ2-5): GAGVSQSPSNKVTEKGKDVELRCDPISGHTALYWYRQSLGQGLEFLIYFQGNSAPDKSGLPSDRFSAERTGGSVSTLTIQRTQQEDSAVYLCASSLLGAGGPQTQYFGPGTRLLVL.

The CDR3 is CASSLSGTGSSPLHF. The CDR3 bases are TGTGCCAGCAGTTTATCCGGGACAGGGAGTTCACCCCTCCACTTT. The chain employs TRBV27 and TRBJ1-6; 9 nucleotides line up with TRBD1. Losses at the gene ends were 0 bases for V and 9 bases for J; bases not matched to a gene: 3. This CDR3 comprises 15 residues. Germline lookup yields CDR1 MNHEY and CDR2 SMNVEV (reference sequence).

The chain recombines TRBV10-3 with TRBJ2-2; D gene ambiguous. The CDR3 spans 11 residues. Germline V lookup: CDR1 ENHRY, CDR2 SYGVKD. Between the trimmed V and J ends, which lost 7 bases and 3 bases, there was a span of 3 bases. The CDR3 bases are TGTGCCATCACTGACACCGGGGAGCTGTTTTTT. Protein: CAITDTGELFF.

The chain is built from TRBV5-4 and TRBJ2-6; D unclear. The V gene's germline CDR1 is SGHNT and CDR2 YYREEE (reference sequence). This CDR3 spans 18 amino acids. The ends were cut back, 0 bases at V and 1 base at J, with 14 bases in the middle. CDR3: CASSLGLLHISGANVLTF. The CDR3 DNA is TGTGCCAGCAGCTTGGGGTTATTACATATTTCTGGGGCCAACGTCCTGACTTTC.

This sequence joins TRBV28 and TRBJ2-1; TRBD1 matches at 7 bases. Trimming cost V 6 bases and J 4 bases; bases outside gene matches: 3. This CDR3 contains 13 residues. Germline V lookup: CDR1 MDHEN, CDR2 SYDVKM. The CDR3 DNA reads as TGTGCCAGCAGGGGGGACAGTTACAATGAGCAGTTCTTC. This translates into CASRGDSYNEQFF. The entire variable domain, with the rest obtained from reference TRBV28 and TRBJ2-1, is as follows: DVKVTQSSRYLVKRTGEKVFLECVQDMDHENMFWYRQDPGLGLRLIYFSYDVKMKEKGDIPEGYSVSREKKERFSLILESASTNQTSMYLCASRGDSYNEQFFGPGTRLTVL.